This T cell receptor beta chain emerged from a study of T-cell memory formation after mild COVID-19. As for this clonotype: What it recognizes is unknown.

Regarding the study as a whole: The appearance of some responding clones in pre-infection memory suggested that cross-reactive memory joined. Day 15 to 85 contracting clones showed balanced CD4/CD8; later expanders leaned CD4+.

Researchers used 5'RACE with constant-segment primers to make TCR alpha and TCR beta cDNA libraries that carry sample barcodes and UMIs. TCRdb reprocessed the 5' RACE reads with MiXCR, giving one entry per CDR3 protein. The table lists under 300,000 distinct CDR3 sequences, 8.2% of them singletons. Looked up from germline, CDR1 is KGHDR and CDR2 is SFDVKD. V was clipped by 9 bases and J by 4 bases; unmatched bases: 3. The CDR3 totals 13 residues. The TCR originated in a man aged 18 to 30 who had mild COVID-19 (a few samples of this study predate the infection). Cell type and time point are not known. The V call is TRBV24-1, the J call TRBJ2-2, with 8 bases fitting TRBD1. The sequenced sample was PBMCs or a T cell subset sorted from them (not recorded which). The CDR3 nucleotides read TGTGCCACCGGGGACAGGCCCACCGGGGAGCTGTTTTTT. It codes for CATGDRPTGELFF.